This is a list of T cell receptor beta chains from one sample in a study of patients and donors after allogeneic stem cell transplantation. TCRdb re-derived calls from the RT-PCR reads in MiXCR, one entry per CDR3 protein. The sample carries 87,000 or so distinct CDR3 sequences, less than 5% recorded once. The sequenced sample was blood, either unsorted or a sorted T cell fraction (not recorded which). These receptors all stem from a human donor who was either an allogeneic HSCT recipient or a stem cell or donor lymphocyte infusion donor (not recorded which). It is not recorded whose cells these are; they may come from a transplant donor. Each CDR3 is given with its conserved first and last residue. D genes are given only for firm matches. Size is omitted from some rows. Given values are once, few, many or a class for expanded clones.

J gene,V gene,clone size,D gene,CDR3 DNA,CDR3 protein
TRBJ1-2,TRBV20-1,many,NA,TGCAGTTTTTACGAACAGGCCAACTATGGCTACACCTTC,CSFYEQANYGYTF
TRBJ1-1,TRBV18,NA,NA,TGTGCCAGCTCACTCGAGGCGAACACTGAAGCTTTCTTT,CASSLEANTEAFF
TRBJ2-2,TRBV9,many,NA,TGTGCCAGCAGCGTAGGATTTAATGAGGGGACCGGGGAGCTGTTTTTT,CASSVGFNEGTGELFF
TRBJ1-2,TRBV12-3/TRBV12-4,many,NA,TGTGCCAGCAGTTATGAGGGCGTCTATGGCTACACCTTC,CASSYEGVYGYTF
TRBJ2-2,TRBV5-1,many,NA,TGCGCCAGCAGCGAAGGGGTTGGCGCTCCCGGGGAGCTGTTTTTT,CASSEGVGAPGELFF
TRBJ2-7,TRBV19,NA,TRBD1,TGTGCCAGTAGCCCACAGGGGGAAGGCGAGCAGTACTTC,CASSPQGEGEQYF
TRBJ2-5,TRBV15,many,NA,TGTGCCACCATGACGATCTCAGGGGAGACCCAGTACTTC,CATMTISGETQYF
TRBJ1-2,TRBV11-3,NA,TRBD1,TGTGCCAGCAGCCCTACCTTTGCGGGACAGAACTATGGCTACACCTTC,CASSPTFAGQNYGYTF
TRBJ1-3,TRBV5-1,many,NA,TGCGCCAGCAGCTTGGAGCCGGGGGACTCTGGAAACACCATATATTTT,CASSLEPGDSGNTIYF
TRBJ2-7,TRBV27,few,TRBD2,TGTGCCAGCGGTTTCCCGGGACTAGCGGGAGAAGAGCAGTACTTC,CASGFPGLAGEEQYF
TRBJ2-1,TRBV27,NA,NA,TGTGCCAGCAGTTTAAGGGTCTATTACGGGCAGTTCTTC,CASSLRVYYGQFF
TRBJ1-4,TRBV12-3/TRBV12-4,many,NA,TGTGCCAGCAGACAGGGCGGGGAAAAACTGTTTTTT,CASRQGGEKLFF
TRBJ2-1,TRBV29-1,many,NA,TGCAGCGTTGAACGTCCCGGGAGCTACAATGAGCAGTTCTTC,CSVERPGSYNEQFF
TRBJ2-7,TRBV4-1,many,NA,TGCGCCAGCAGCCATCCTCTAAAGGGGAGAGAGCAGTACTTC,CASSHPLKGREQYF